Listed below are T cell receptor beta chains from one sample, sequenced in a study of blood T cell repertoires in COVID-19. Method: immunoSEQ multiplex PCR; TCRdb's copy keeps in-frame clones and lacks some. The table shows some 70,000 clones, with 87% occurring only once. Sequences were obtained from peripheral blood. These TCRs come from a man aged 50-60 years with active COVID-19. Both conserved end residues are part of each CDR3. Fields, in order: J gene, D gene, V gene, clone size, CDR3 DNA, CDR3 protein. A D gene is named only where the DNA matches it firmly. Rows may omit the clone size; those that give it use once, few, many or a size class.

TRBJ1-1,TRBD1,TRBV6-5,NA,TGTGCCAGCAGTCCAAATAACAGGGGTAACACTGAAGCTTTCTTT,CASSPNNRGNTEAFF
TRBJ1-6,TRBD1,TRBV6-2/TRBV6-3,NA,TGTGCCAGCAGTTCACAGGGGAGGTCACCCCTCCACTTT,CASSSQGRSPLHF
TRBJ2-3,NA,TRBV2,NA,TGTGCCGCCTCACCCGGGACATCTAGCACAGATACGCAGTATTTT,CAASPGTSSTDTQYF
TRBJ2-3,TRBD2,TRBV7-2,NA,TGTGCCAGCAGCTTGCAGACTAGCGCCCGTGGGACGCAGTATTTT,CASSLQTSARGTQYF
TRBJ1-1,TRBD1,TRBV7-6,NA,TGTGCCAGCAGCTTACCACTTTGGGACAGGAAGAACACTGAAGCTTTCTTT,CASSLPLWDRKNTEAFF
TRBJ2-1,NA,TRBV6-5,NA,TGTGCCAGCATTAATTCTCGCAATGAGCAGTTCTTC,CASINSRNEQFF
TRBJ1-2,NA,TRBV19,NA,TGTGCCAGTAGTATACCCACCGGGATTAACTATGGCTACACCTTC,CASSIPTGINYGYTF
TRBJ1-2,NA,TRBV28,once,TGTGCCAGCAGTCGAGACCGGGGGGGCGGTTGGGTGAGGGATTATGGCTACACCTTC,CASSRDRGGGWVRDYGYTF
TRBJ2-2,NA,TRBV13,NA,TGTGCCAGCAGCTTACGGGTAGCGATTAGCGGGGAGCTGTTTTTT,CASSLRVAISGELFF
TRBJ2-3,NA,TRBV5-1,NA,TGCGCCAGCAGCTTGGCAGGGTCGCAATCGACAGATACGCAGTATTTT,CASSLAGSQSTDTQYF
TRBJ2-3,NA,TRBV19,NA,TGTGCCAGTAGTATGGGGACATCCCGAAACACAGATACGCAGTATTTT,CASSMGTSRNTDTQYF
TRBJ2-1,TRBD2,TRBV19,NA,TGTGCCAGTAGAGTGGCTAGCGGGAGGATGGAGCAGTTCTTC,CASRVASGRMEQFF
TRBJ2-7,TRBD2,TRBV7-8,NA,TGTGCCAGCAGCTTACCGCCGGGACTAGCGGCCTACGAGCAGTACTTC,CASSLPPGLAAYEQYF
TRBJ1-2,TRBD1,TRBV30,NA,TGTGCCGTACCGGGACAGGGGACGAGGGACTATGGCTACACCTTC,CAVPGQGTRDYGYTF
TRBJ2-3,NA,TRBV11-2,NA,TGTGCCAGCAGCTCCGGAGTTAGCACAGATACGCAGTATTTT,CASSSGVSTDTQYF
TRBJ1-5,TRBD1,TRBV18,NA,TGTGCCAGCTCACCGACGCGGGACAGGGTAGGCAATCAGCCCCAGCATTTT,CASSPTRDRVGNQPQHF
TRBJ2-7,TRBD2,TRBV28,NA,TGTGCCAGCAGTTCCCATAGCGGGAGGGGTAACGAGCAGTACTTC,CASSSHSGRGNEQYF
TRBJ1-5,TRBD1,TRBV4-1,few,TGCGCCAGCAGCCTGGGACAGGGGGCTAGCAATCAGCCCCAGCATTTT,CASSLGQGASNQPQHF
TRBJ2-2,TRBD2,TRBV4-2,NA,TGTGCCAGCAGCCAACTACTAGCGGGAACATCGAACACCGGGGAGCTGTTTTTT,CASSQLLAGTSNTGELFF
TRBJ1-6,NA,TRBV7-9,NA,TGTGCCAGCTCTAGTGATAGTTACACCGCGACGTATAATTCACCCCTCCACTTT,CASSSDSYTATYNSPLHF
TRBJ1-1,NA,TRBV3-1/TRBV3-2,NA,TGTGCCAGCAGCCGCTTCGGGACTCCTAACACTGAAGCTTTCTTT,CASSRFGTPNTEAFF